A single sample gave rise to the 14 T cell receptor beta chains below, sequenced in a study of T cells in Graves' hyperthyroidism and ophthalmopathy. Using RNA transcripts as the source, TCR beta CDR3 regions were amplified. First-round RT-PCR with HTBI primers amplified the TCR CDR3 region. TCRdb called the multiplex PCR reads again in MiXCR, with one record for every CDR3 protein. The table has fewer than 250,000 distinct CDR3 sequences, roughly 22% seen once. The sample was blood. The source of these receptors is a woman aged 40 to 50 with Graves' ophthalmopathy.

This clonotype was counted at least ten times. The chain combines TRBV28 with TRBJ2-7; D is tentatively TRBD1 or TRBD2 (6 bases each). This CDR3 is 15 amino acids long. The germline gives CDR1 MDHEN, CDR2 SYDVKM. V lost 1 base and J 2 bases, leaving 12 bases between the germline ends. CDR3 sequence (DNA): TGTGCCAGCAGTTTATTAGGGGGGCCGGCCTACGAGCAGTACTTC. As protein: CASSLLGGPAYEQYF.

This clonotype was picked up many times. This chain joins TRBV7-9 and TRBJ2-7; D gene ambiguous. Germline V gene lookup returns CDR1 SEHNR and CDR2 FQNEAQ (reference sequence). V was trimmed by 5 bases and J by 6 bases, leaving 8 bases between them. The CDR3 has 11 amino acids. The CDR3 region is CASSALREQYF. The CDR3 nucleotides read TGTGCCAGCAGCGCCCTTCGCGAGCAGTACTTC.

About this clonotype: At one end the junction does not follow the germline gene, possibly because of a read error. The rearrangement uses TRBV28 and TRBJ2-5; D possibly uses TRBD1 or TRBD2 (6 bases each). CDR1 is MDHEN, CDR2 SYDVKM, per germline. The CDR3 runs to 13 residues. DNA of the CDR3: TGTGCCTGCAGTCGAGGGGGAGGAGAGACCCAGTACTTC. As protein: CACSRGGGETQYF.

In this sample, this clonotype turned up a few times. The chain couples TRBV20-1 to TRBJ2-3, with 10 bases aligning to TRBD2. This CDR3 comprises 13 residues. CDR1 is DFQATT, CDR2 SNEGSKA, per germline (reference sequence). V lost 7 bases and J lost 2; bases outside the gene matches: 3. For the CDR3, the DNA is TGCAGTGGACTAGCGGGTCTCACAGATACGCAGTATTTT. This codes for CSGLAGLTDTQYF.

The chain couples TRBV6-5 to TRBJ2-7; possibly TRBD1 for D (6 bases). Per germline, CDR1 MNHEY and CDR2 SVGAGI. The CDR3 length is 16 residues. Trimming removed 4 bases from V and 2 bases from J, with 18 bases in between. CDR3 sequence: CASSSPTGRPPYEQYF. CDR3 coding DNA: TGTGCCAGCAGTTCCCCCACAGGGCGCCCTCCCTACGAGCAGTACTTC.

This clonotype has a single count. This rearrangement joins TRBV6-5 to TRBJ2-2; D gene uncertain. This CDR3 is 12 amino acids long. Germline values: CDR1 MNHEY, CDR2 SVGAGI. Trimming took 4 bases from V and 6 from J, leaving 6 bases between them. The CDR3 sequence is CASSFIAGELFF. The DNA of the CDR3 is TGTGCCAGCAGTTTCATCGCCGGGGAGCTGTTTTTT.

This clonotype showed up many times. The rearrangement links TRBV6-5 to TRBJ1-2; D ambiguous. V shed 2 bases and J shed 0 bases, with 13 bases lying between them. The CDR3 runs to 16 residues. Per the germline V gene, CDR1 is MNHEY and CDR2 is SVGAGI. DNA of the CDR3: TGTGCCAGCAGTTACGGCTTCAATCCAGCTAACTATGGCTACACCTTC. It is translated as CASSYGFNPANYGYTF.

This clonotype has a count of ten or more. V gene TRBV7-9 combines with J gene TRBJ2-7; the D gene is possibly TRBD1 (5 bases). V lost 6 bases, J lost 3 bases, and 9 bases lay in between. The CDR3 loop spans 12 amino acids. Germline V gene data show CDR1 as SEHNR and CDR2 as FQNEAQ (reference sequence). The CDR3 nucleotides are TGTGCCAGCAGTATACAGGTCTACGAGCAGTACTTC. Translating gives CASSIQVYEQYF.

The chain joins TRBV30 to TRBJ2-7, with D perhaps matching TRBD1 (5 bases). The CDR3 runs 13 residues. The germline V and J ends were trimmed by 3 bases and 0 bases, with 9 bases remaining between them. The V gene's germline CDR1 is GTSNPN and CDR2 SVGIG (reference sequence). The chain's CDR3 is CAWSRVFSYEQYF. In DNA, the CDR3 is TGTGCCTGGAGCAGGGTCTTCTCCTACGAGCAGTACTTC.

This clonotype was recorded at least ten times. The V and J genes are TRBV9 and TRBJ2-6; 8 positions agree with TRBD2. The CDR3 has 20 residues. Germline CDR1 is SGDLS and CDR2 is YYNGEE. Unmatched junction bases numbered 12, after V lost 0 bases and J lost 1 base. The CDR3 loop reads CASSVGDGRAPGSGANVLTF. For the CDR3, the DNA is TGTGCCAGCAGCGTAGGCGACGGGAGGGCCCCCGGGTCTGGGGCCAACGTCCTGACTTTC.

This clonotype was counted many times. The chain carries TRBV2 and TRBJ2-1; TRBD1 matches at 12 bases. Germline assignment: CDR1 SNHLY and CDR2 FYNNEI. After removal of 6 bases from V and 7 bases from J, the junction contained 7 bases not matched to a gene. CDR3 length: 15 residues. In nucleotides, the CDR3 is TGTGCCAGCAGAAAGGGACAGGGGGCGCGGAATGAGCAGTTCTTC. Protein sequence: CASRKGQGARNEQFF.

There are many counts of this clonotype. The chain is built from TRBV2 and TRBJ2-7; D might be TRBD1 (5 bases). V was cut by 6 bases and J by 4 bases, with 19 bases left in between. The CDR3 contains 15 residues. Germline V CDR1 and CDR2: SNHLY, FYNNEI. The CDR3 region has the DNA TGTGCCAGCAGGGTGGGGCACAGGCCCCTTTACGAGCAGTACTTC. The encoded protein is CASRVGHRPLYEQYF.

This sequence joins TRBV6-1 and TRBJ2-7, with D possibly TRBD2 on 6 matching bases. The ends were cut back, 6 bases at V and 7 bases at J, with 22 bases in the middle. The CDR3 is 15 residues long. Germline CDR1 and CDR2: MNHNS and SASEGT. The CDR3 sequence: CASSAHRLVSMEQYF. The CDR3 nucleotides are TGTGCCAGCAGCGCCCATAGACTAGTCTCCATGGAGCAGTACTTC.

There are many counts of this clonotype. The rearrangement uses TRBV28 and TRBJ1-2; D might be TRBD1 (6 bases). The germline CDR1 and CDR2 sequences are MDHEN and SYDVKM. The CDR3 loop spans 15 amino acids. V shed 3 bases and J shed 0 bases, with 11 bases lying between them. The CDR3 DNA reads as TGTGCCAGCAGTTTCACCACAGGGACTAACTATGGCTACACCTTC. Translation gives CASSFTTGTNYGYTF.